A selection of T cell receptor beta chains follows, all from one sample in a study of T cells in Graves' hyperthyroidism and ophthalmopathy. Via MiXCR, TCRdb re-called the multiplex PCR reads, giving one row per CDR3 protein. The sample has 400,000 to 500,000 distinct CDR3 sequences, around 13% seen once. Sequencing used blood. The receptors were sampled from a woman aged 18 to 35 with Graves' hyperthyroidism. Both conserved end residues are part of each CDR3. A D gene is named only where the DNA matches it firmly. Expanded clones are given a class, and other clones once, few, many or no size at all.

>TRBV19|TRBJ2-5|TRBD1|-
CASKTGVGETQYF
TGTGCCAGTAAGACAGGGGTCGGAGAGACCCAGTACTTC
>TRBV5-1|TRBJ2-7|TRBD1|many
CASKGTGYEQYF
TGCGCCAGCAAGGGGACAGGCTACGAGCAGTACTTC
>TRBV20-1|TRBJ2-3|-|few
CSVADTQYF
TGCAGTGTGGCAGATACGCAGTATTTT
>TRBV18|TRBJ2-1|TRBD1|many
CASSSRQGRNEQFF
TGTGCCAGCTCATCAAGACAGGGCCGGAATGAGCAGTTCTTC
>TRBV2|TRBJ1-6|-|many
CASSEAPDSNSPLHF
TGTGCCAGCAGTGAAGCCCCGGACAGCAATTCACCCCTCCACTTT
>TRBV9|TRBJ2-7|TRBD1|-
CASSAGTGTSEQYF
TGTGCCAGCAGCGCCGGGACAGGGACTTCCGAGCAGTACTTC
>TRBV10-3|TRBJ1-1|-|many
CAITQGQNTEAFF
TGTGCCATCACGCAGGGGCAGAACACTGAAGCTTTCTTT
>TRBV7-6|TRBJ2-3|TRBD1|-
CASSLEDRGTDTQYF
TGTGCCAGCAGCTTAGAGGACAGGGGGACAGATACGCAGTATTTT
>TRBV5-1|TRBJ1-5|-|many
CASSLAGNDQPQHF
TGCGCCAGCAGCTTGGCCGGGAACGATCAGCCCCAGCATTTT
>TRBV4-3|TRBJ2-7|-|-
CASSQAGASLYEQYF
TGCGCCAGCAGCCAAGCCGGGGCTTCTCTCTACGAGCAGTACTTC
>TRBV28|TRBJ2-7|-|many
CASSYRAVTYEQYF
TGTGCCAGCAGCTACAGGGCCGTGACCTACGAGCAGTACTTC
>TRBV20-1|TRBJ1-1|-|many
CSARDVRTEAFF
TGCAGTGCTAGAGATGTGAGGACTGAAGCTTTCTTT
>TRBV28|TRBJ1-2|TRBD1|many
CASSQTGGASNYGYTF
TGTGCCAGCAGCCAAACAGGGGGCGCTTCCAACTATGGCTACACCTTC
>TRBV7-2|TRBJ2-2|-|many
CASSVTQGINTGELFF
TGTGCCAGCAGCGTAACGCAGGGGATTAACACCGGGGAGCTGTTTTTT
>TRBV29-1|TRBJ1-5|-|many
CSVGYSNQPQHF
TGCAGCGTCGGATACTCCAATCAGCCCCAGCATTTT
>TRBV11-2|TRBJ1-3|-|many
CASSLEPGNTIYF
TGTGCCAGCAGCTTGGAACCTGGAAACACCATATATTTT
>TRBV27|TRBJ2-7|-|many
CASSPRPWRLEAYEQYF
TGTGCCAGCAGTCCGAGACCCTGGAGACTAGAAGCCTACGAGCAGTACTTC
>TRBV6-4|TRBJ1-4|TRBD1|-
CAGPGQQDATNEKLFF
TGTGCCGGGCCGGGACAGCAAGATGCAACTAATGAAAAACTGTTTTTT
>TRBV5-4|TRBJ2-5|TRBD2|-
CASSSRRLAGGQETQYF
TGTGCCAGCAGCTCGCGACGACTAGCGGGAGGGCAAGAGACCCAGTACTTC
>TRBV11-2|TRBJ1-5|-|many
CASSLGQGSNQPQHF
TGTGCCAGCAGCTTAGGGCAGGGAAGCAATCAGCCCCAGCATTTT
>TRBV4-3|TRBJ1-1|-|few
CASSQDARAAEAFF
TGCGCCAGCAGCCAAGACGCGAGGGCCGCTGAAGCTTTCTTT
>TRBV29-1|TRBJ1-2|TRBD1|-
CSVERDRVYGYTF
TGCAGCGTTGAGAGGGACAGGGTCTATGGCTACACCTTC
>TRBV12-3/TRBV12-4|TRBJ2-7|TRBD1|many
CASSVPTGGLDEQYF
TGTGCCAGCAGCGTCCCAACAGGGGGTCTGGACGAGCAGTACTTC
>TRBV7-8|TRBJ1-1|-|-
CASSPWTGTEAFF
TGTGCCAGCAGCCCCTGGACGGGGACTGAAGCTTTCTTT
>TRBV5-6|TRBJ2-1|-|-
CASRHGSWYEQFF
TGTGCCAGCAGACACGGGAGTTGGTATGAGCAGTTCTTC
>TRBV15|TRBJ1-1|-|many
CATSRSKEGTNTEAFF
TGTGCCACCAGCAGATCAAAAGAGGGTACTAACACTGAAGCTTTCTTT
>TRBV5-1|TRBJ2-2|TRBD2|many
CASSIVSGSANTGELFF
TGCGCCAGCAGCATCGTTAGCGGGAGCGCGAACACCGGGGAGCTGTTTTTT
>TRBV7-9|TRBJ2-3|TRBD2|-
CASSLEASGNSDTQYF
TGTGCCAGCAGCCTTGAGGCTAGCGGGAACTCAGATACGCAGTATTTT
>TRBV6-1|TRBJ2-1|TRBD2|-
CASREGQSSGLRGSYNEQFF
TGTGCCAGCAGAGAGGGGCAGTCTAGCGGGCTCCGGGGGTCCTACAATGAGCAGTTCTTC
>TRBV14|TRBJ1-2|-|-
CASSQDGVGYTF
TGTGCCAGCAGCCAAGACGGGGTTGGCTACACCTTC
>TRBV5-5|TRBJ2-7|-|few
CASSQESSGSYEQYF
TGTGCCAGCAGCCAAGAATCAAGCGGCTCCTACGAGCAGTACTTC
>TRBV19|TRBJ1-5|TRBD1|-
CASSHMVGTASNQPQHF
TGTGCCAGTAGTCACATGGTTGGGACAGCGAGCAATCAGCCCCAGCATTTT
>TRBV29-1|TRBJ2-7|TRBD1|many
CSATKRDRAYEQYF
TGCAGCGCGACCAAAAGGGACAGAGCCTACGAGCAGTACTTC
>TRBV4-1|TRBJ2-3|TRBD2|-
CASSQDPGGDTQYF
TGCGCCAGCAGCCAGGACCCGGGGGGAGATACGCAGTATTTT
>TRBV20-1|TRBJ2-7|-|-
CSASNRDEQYF
TGCAGTGCTTCCAACAGGGACGAGCAGTACTTC
>TRBV6-2/TRBV6-3|TRBJ2-2|-|many
CASSSEVQVVTGELFF
TGTGCCAGCAGTTCTGAAGTGCAGGTCGTCACCGGGGAGCTGTTTTTT
>TRBV25-1|TRBJ2-5|-|-
CASSSAQGRGETQYF
TGTGCCAGCAGTTCTGCCCAGGGACGAGGGGAGACCCAGTACTTC
>TRBV20-1|TRBJ2-3|-|many
CSARDGSTPTDTQYF
TGCAGTGCTAGAGATGGGTCTACGCCCACAGATACGCAGTATTTT
>TRBV20-1|TRBJ2-1|-|many
CSASSVVSSYNEQFF
TGCAGTGCCAGTAGCGTTGTGAGCTCCTACAATGAGCAGTTCTTC
>TRBV6-5|TRBJ2-7|-|many
CASSYSRGGSSYEQYF
TGTGCCAGCAGTTACTCGAGGGGGGGATCCTCCTACGAGCAGTACTTC